The 9 T cell receptor beta chains below were found in one sample sequenced in a study of T cells expressing NK-cell markers. TCRdb reprocessed the 5' RACE reads and keeps a single row for each CDR3 protein, giving no DNA. This sample's table reports about 260,000 distinct CDR3 sequences. Sequenced input: blood T cells: a sorted CD56 or NKG2C T cell subset, CD4+ or CD8+ T cells, or bulk PBMC T cells (not recorded which). The source of these receptors is a man younger than 30 in good health.

The V call is TRBV12-3 or TRBV12-4, the J call TRBJ1-1; TCRdb gives TRBD1 as the D gene, but with no DNA this cannot be confirmed. The CDR3 totals 14 residues. CDR3 in amino acids: CASSFFVTRSEAFF.

The chain uses TRBV29-1 and TRBJ2-3; TCRdb's assignment of TRBD1 cannot be checked, as there is no DNA. CDR1 and CDR2 from the germline V gene are SQVTM and ANQGSEA. The CDR3 contains 13 residues. CDR3 amino acids: CSARQGFADTQYF.

The chain uses TRBV24-1 and TRBJ2-3. CDR3 length: 16 amino acids. CDR1 and CDR2 (germline): KGHDR, SFDVKD. The CDR3 sequence is CATSDPIVQSTDTQYF.

The chain uses TRBV6-2 or TRBV6-3 and TRBJ2-7; TCRdb names TRBD2, which stays unverified in the absence of DNA. CDR3 size: 14 residues. The germline gives CDR1 MNHEY, CDR2 SVGEGT. CDR3: CASSRGLISYEQYF.

V usage is TRBV29-1 and J usage is TRBJ1-3; TCRdb gives TRBD1 as the D gene, but with no DNA this cannot be confirmed. The germline CDR1 and CDR2 sequences are SQVTM and ANQGSEA. The CDR3 spans 13 residues. CDR3 region: CSADQGPGNTIYF.

V and J are TRBV11-2 and TRBJ2-5. The V gene's germline CDR1 is SGHAT and CDR2 FQNNGV. The CDR3 has 14 amino acids. This CDR3 is CASSLYGVLETQYF.

The chain is built from TRBV29-1 and TRBJ2-5; TCRdb's D gene call, TRBD2, goes unchecked for lack of DNA. CDR3 length equals 14 residues. The germline gives CDR1 SQVTM, CDR2 ANQGSEA. CDR3 loop: CSVGAGGPGETQYF.

This chain links TRBV20-1 with TRBJ2-1; TCRdb proposes TRBD1, but this gene call is untestable without DNA. The CDR3 is 15 residues long. CDR1 is DFQATT and CDR2 is SNEGSKA in the germline V gene (reference sequence). CDR3 loop: CSALKPRAAFNEQFF.

The chain's CDR3 is CASSQEVGGNYEQYF. The rearrangement joins TRBV4-3 to TRBJ2-7; TCRdb outputs TRBD2, but without DNA this stays unchecked. The germline gives CDR1 LGHNA, CDR2 YSLEER. There are 15 residues in the CDR3.